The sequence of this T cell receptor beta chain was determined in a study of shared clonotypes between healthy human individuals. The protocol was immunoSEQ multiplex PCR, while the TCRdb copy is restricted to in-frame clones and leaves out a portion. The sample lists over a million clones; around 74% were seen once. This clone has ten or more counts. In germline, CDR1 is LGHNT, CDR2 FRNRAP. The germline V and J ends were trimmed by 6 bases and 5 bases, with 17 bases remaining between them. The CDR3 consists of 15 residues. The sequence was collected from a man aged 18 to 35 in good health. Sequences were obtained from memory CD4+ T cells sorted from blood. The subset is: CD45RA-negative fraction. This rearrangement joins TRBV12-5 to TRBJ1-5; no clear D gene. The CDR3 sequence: CASGSTEGKYQPQHF. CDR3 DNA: TGTGCTAGTGGCTCGACGGAAGGCAAATATCAGCCCCAGCATTTT.